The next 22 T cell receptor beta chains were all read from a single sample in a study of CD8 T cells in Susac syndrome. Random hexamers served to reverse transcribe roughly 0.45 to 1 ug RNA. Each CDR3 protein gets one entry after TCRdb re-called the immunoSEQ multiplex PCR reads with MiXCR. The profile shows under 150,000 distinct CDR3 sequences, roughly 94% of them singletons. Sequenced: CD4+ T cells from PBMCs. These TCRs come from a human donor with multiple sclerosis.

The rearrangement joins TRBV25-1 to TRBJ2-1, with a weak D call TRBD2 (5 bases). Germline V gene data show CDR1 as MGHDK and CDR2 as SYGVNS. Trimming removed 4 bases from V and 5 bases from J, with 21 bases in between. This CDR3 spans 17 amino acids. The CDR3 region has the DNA TGTGCCAGCAGTGCTTCCTCACGGGGTGGGCGCCACAATGAGCAGTTCTTC. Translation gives CASSASSRGGRHNEQFF.

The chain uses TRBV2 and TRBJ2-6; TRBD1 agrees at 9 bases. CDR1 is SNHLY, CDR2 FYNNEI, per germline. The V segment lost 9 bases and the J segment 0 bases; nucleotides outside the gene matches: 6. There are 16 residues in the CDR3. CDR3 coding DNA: TGTGCCAGAAAACAGGGGGCTCGCTCTGGGGCCAACGTCCTGACTTTC. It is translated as CARKQGARSGANVLTF.

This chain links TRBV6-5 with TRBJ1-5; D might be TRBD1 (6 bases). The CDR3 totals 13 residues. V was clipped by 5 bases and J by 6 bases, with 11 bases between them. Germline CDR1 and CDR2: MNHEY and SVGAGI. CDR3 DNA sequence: TGTGCCAGCAGTCAGGGGCAGGCTCAGCCCCAGCATTTT. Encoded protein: CASSQGQAQPQHF.

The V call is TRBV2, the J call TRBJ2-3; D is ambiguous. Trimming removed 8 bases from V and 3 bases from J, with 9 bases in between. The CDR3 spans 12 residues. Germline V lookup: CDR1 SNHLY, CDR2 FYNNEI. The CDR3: CASSFGTDTQYF. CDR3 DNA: TGTGCCAGCTCATTTGGGACAGATACGCAGTATTTT.

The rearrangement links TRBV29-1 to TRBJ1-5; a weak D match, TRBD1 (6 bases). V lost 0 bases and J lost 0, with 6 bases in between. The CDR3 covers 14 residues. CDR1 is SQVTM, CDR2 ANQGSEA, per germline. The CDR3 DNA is TGCAGCGTTGAAGAGGACAGTAGCAATCAGCCCCAGCATTTT. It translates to CSVEEDSSNQPQHF.

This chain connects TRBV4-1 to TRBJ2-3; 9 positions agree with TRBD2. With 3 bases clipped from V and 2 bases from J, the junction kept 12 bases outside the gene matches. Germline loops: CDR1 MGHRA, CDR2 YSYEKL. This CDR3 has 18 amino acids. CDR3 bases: TGCGCCAGCAGCCAGGCGGGGGGGAGTTTCGTTCCCACAGATACGCAGTATTTT. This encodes CASSQAGGSFVPTDTQYF.

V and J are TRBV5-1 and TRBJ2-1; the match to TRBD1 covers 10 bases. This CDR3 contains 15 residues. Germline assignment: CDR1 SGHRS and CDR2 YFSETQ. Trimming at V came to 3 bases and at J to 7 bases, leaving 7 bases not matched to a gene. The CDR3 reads CASSSDRGRSNEQFF. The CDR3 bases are TGCGCCAGCAGCTCCGACAGGGGGCGGTCGAATGAGCAGTTCTTC.

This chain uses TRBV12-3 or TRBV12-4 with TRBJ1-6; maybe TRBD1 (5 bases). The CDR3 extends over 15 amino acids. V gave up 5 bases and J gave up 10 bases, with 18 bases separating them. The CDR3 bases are TGTGCCAGCAGTCCCCGGCCAGGGCCAGACTCACCCCTCCACTTT. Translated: CASSPRPGPDSPLHF.

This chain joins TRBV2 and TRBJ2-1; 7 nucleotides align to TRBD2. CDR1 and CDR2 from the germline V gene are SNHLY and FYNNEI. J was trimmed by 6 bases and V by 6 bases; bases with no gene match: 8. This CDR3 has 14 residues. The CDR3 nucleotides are TGTGCCAGCAGATTCCCGACTAGCCTCAATGAGCAGTTCTTC. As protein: CASRFPTSLNEQFF.

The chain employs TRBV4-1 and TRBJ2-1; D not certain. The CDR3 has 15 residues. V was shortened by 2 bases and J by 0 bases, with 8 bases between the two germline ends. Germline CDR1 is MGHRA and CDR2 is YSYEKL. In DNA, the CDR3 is TGCGCCAGCAGCCAACGCGTGAGCTCCTACAATGAGCAGTTCTTC. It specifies CASSQRVSSYNEQFF.

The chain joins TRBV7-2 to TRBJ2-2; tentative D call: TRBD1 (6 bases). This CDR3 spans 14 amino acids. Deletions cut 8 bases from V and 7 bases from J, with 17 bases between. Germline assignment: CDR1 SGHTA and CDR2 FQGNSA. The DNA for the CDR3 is TGTGCCAGCTCCCCACAGGGCGGTGGCGGGGAGCTGTTTTTT. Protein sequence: CASSPQGGGGELFF.

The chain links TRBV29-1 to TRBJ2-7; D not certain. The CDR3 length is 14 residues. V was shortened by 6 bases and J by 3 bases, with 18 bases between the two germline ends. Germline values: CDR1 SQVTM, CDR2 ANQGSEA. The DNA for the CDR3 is TGCAGCGTCACGTTAGAAGGTTTGATCTACGAGCAGTACTTC. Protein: CSVTLEGLIYEQYF.

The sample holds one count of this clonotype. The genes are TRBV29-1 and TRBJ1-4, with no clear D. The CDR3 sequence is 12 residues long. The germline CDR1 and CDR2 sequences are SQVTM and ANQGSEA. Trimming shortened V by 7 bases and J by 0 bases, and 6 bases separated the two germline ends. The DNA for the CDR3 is TGCAGCGCCCTTGCAACTAATGAAAAACTGTTTTTT. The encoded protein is CSALATNEKLFF.

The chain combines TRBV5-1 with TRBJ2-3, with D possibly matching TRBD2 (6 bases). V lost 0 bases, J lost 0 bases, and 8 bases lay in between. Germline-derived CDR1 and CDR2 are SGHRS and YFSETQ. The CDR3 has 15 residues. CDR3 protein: CASSLDGTSTDTQYF. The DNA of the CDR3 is TGCGCCAGCAGCTTGGATGGGACTAGCACAGATACGCAGTATTTT.

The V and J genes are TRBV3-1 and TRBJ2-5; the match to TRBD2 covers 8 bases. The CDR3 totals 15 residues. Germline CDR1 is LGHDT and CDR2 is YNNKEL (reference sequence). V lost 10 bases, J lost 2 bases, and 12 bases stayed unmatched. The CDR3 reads CATLAGGGTQETQYF. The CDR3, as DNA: TGTGCCACCTTGGCCGGCGGGGGGACGCAAGAGACCCAGTACTTC.

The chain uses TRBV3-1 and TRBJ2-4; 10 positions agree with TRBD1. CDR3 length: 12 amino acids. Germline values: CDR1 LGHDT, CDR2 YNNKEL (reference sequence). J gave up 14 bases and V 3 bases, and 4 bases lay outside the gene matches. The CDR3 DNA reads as TGTGCCAGCAGCCATAGGACAGGGGGGAAGTACTTC. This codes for CASSHRTGGKYF.

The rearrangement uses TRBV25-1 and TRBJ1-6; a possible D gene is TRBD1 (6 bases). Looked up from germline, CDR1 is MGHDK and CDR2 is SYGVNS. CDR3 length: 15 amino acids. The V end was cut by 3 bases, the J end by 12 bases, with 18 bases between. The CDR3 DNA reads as TGTGCCAGCAGTGATTCGAATGTAGGGGGTAGACCCCTCCACTTT. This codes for CASSDSNVGGRPLHF. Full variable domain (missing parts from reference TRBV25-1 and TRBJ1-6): EADIYQTPRYLVIGTGKKITLECSQTMGHDKMYWYQQDPGMELHLIHYSYGVNSTEKGDLSSESTVSRIRTEHFPLTLESARPSHTSQYLCASSDSNVGGRPLHFGNGTRLTVT.

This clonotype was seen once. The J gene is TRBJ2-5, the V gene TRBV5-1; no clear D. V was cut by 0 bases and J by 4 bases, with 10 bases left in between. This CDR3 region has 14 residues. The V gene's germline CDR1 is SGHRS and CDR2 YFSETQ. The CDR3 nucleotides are TGCGCCAGCAGCTTGGAGGTGACCTCAGAGACCCAGTACTTC. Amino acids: CASSLEVTSETQYF. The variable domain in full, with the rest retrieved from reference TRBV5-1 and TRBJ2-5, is KAGVTQTPRYLIKTRGQQVTLSCSPISGHRSVSWYQQTPGQGLQFLFEYFSETQRNKGNFPGRFSGRQFSNSRSEMNVSTLELGDSALYLCASSLEVTSETQYFGPGTRLLVL.

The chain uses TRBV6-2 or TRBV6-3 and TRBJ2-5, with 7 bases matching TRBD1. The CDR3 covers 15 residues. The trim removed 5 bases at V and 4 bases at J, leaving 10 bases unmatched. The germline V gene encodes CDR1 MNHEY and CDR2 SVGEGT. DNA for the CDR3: TGTGCCAGCAGTAAGACACTTAACAGGGGAGAGACCCAGTACTTC. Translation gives CASSKTLNRGETQYF.

The chain's CDR3 is CASSQAPPHDQPQHF. CDR3 nucleotides: TGCGCCAGCAGCCAAGCTCCTCCCCACGATCAGCCCCAGCATTTT. V is TRBV4-1 and J is TRBJ1-5; D remains ambiguous. This CDR3 is built from 15 residues. V shed 1 base and J shed 5 bases, with 12 bases lying between them. Germline lookup yields CDR1 MGHRA and CDR2 YSYEKL.

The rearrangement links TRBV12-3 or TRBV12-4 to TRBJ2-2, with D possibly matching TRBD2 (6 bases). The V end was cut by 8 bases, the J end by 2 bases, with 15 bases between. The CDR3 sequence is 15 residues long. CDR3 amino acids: CASGGTGSNTGELFF. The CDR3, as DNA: TGTGCCAGCGGGGGAACCGGGAGCAACACCGGGGAGCTGTTTTTT.

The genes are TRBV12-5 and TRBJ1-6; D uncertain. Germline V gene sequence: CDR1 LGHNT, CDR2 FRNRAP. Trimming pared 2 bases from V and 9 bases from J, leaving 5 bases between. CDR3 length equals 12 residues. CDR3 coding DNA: TGTGCTAGTGGTTTGATGGGTTCACCCCTCCACTTT. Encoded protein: CASGLMGSPLHF.